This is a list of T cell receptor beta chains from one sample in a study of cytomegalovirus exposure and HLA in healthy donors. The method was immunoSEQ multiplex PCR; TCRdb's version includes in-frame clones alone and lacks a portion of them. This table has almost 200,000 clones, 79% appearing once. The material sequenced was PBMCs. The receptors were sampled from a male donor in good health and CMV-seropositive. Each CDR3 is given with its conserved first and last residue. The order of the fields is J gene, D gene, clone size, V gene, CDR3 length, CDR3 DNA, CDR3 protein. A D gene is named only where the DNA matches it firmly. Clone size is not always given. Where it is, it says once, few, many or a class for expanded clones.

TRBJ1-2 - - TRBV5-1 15 TGCGCCAGCAGCTTGGAATTTGCAGAAAACTATGGCTACACCTTC CASSLEFAENYGYTF
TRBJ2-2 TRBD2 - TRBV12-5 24 TGTGCTAGTGGTTTGGTTGGGAAGGGGGGGGCTAGCGGGGGCCGATTTCTTAACACCGGGGAGCTGTTTTTT CASGLVGKGGASGGRFLNTGELFF
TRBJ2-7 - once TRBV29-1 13 TGCAGCGTGACAGCGATGAGCTCCTACGAGCAGTACTTC CSVTAMSSYEQYF
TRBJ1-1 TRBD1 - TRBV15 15 TGTGCCACCAGCAGAGATTGGGGGGACAGCCCTGAAGCTTTCTTT CATSRDWGDSPEAFF
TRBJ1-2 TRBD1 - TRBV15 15 TGTGCCACCAGCAGTAGACAGGGGGTATTGGATGGCTACACCTTC CATSSRQGVLDGYTF
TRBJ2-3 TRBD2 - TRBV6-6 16 TGTGCCAGCACCAACCGGGGGGGGGCTCCCACAGATACGCAGTATTTT CASTNRGGAPTDTQYF
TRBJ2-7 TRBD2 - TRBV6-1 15 TGTGCCAGCAGTGAAGGGTCTTTAGCGGGCTACGAGCAGTACTTC CASSEGSLAGYEQYF
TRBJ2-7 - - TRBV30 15 TGTGCCTGGAGCGTAGGGGGGGGGTCGGTCTACGAGCAGTACTTC CAWSVGGGSVYEQYF
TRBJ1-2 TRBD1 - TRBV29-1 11 TGCAGCGCCGGGACAGAAAATGGCTACACCTTC CSAGTENGYTF
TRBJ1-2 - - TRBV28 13 TGTGCCAGCAGTTTCCAGGGTCCCTATGGCTACACCTTC CASSFQGPYGYTF
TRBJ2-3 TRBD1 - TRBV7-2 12 TGTGCCAGCAGCAGACGGACAGGCACGCAGTATTTT CASSRRTGTQYF
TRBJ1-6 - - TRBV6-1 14 TGTGCCAGCACCCAAAGGGGATACGGTTCACCCCTCCACTTT CASTQRGYGSPLHF
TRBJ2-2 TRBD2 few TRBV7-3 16 TGTGCCAGCAGACCCAGCGGGCTAGCGGAAACCGGGGAGCTGTTTTTT CASRPSGLAETGELFF
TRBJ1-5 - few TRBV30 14 TGTGCCTGGACCCTCCAAATGCAGGGTGGACCCCAGCATTTT CAWTLQMQGGPQHF